This TCR beta chain was sequenced in a study of blood T cell repertoires in COVID-19. At the level of the study: Samples came from the United States, Italy and Spain, spanning acute and convalescent COVID-19.

V lost 6 bases to trimming and J lost 6 bases, with 9 bases between them. Germline loops: CDR1 MNHEY, CDR2 SVGEGT. The CDR3 is 12 residues long. In its sample, this clone was seen once. Per the original data handling: Amplification with reference gene primers provided the estimates of nucleated cell counts. Clones were sequenced by immunoSEQ multiplex PCR, and TCRdb holds only the in-frame ones, with some missing. That table supplies the V and J calls and clone size; D and trimming were determined from the DNA. Of a few hundred thousand clones listed, around 82% are singletons. Specimen: peripheral blood. The TCR comes from a woman aged 55-70 years with acute or convalescent COVID-19. The chain combines TRBV6-2 or TRBV6-3 with TRBJ1-5; D perhaps matches TRBD1 (5 bases). The CDR3 DNA follows: TGTGCCAGCAGACCTCAGGGTCAGCCCCAGCATTTT. It encodes CASRPQGQPQHF.